The rows below give T cell receptor beta chains drawn from one sample of a study of shared clonotypes between healthy human individuals. Profiling relied on immunoSEQ multiplex PCR, and the TCRdb table lists in-frame clones only, not all of them. The table shows about 2 million clones, with approximately 95% occurring only once. Sequenced material: naive CD8+ T cells sorted from blood. The receptors were sampled from a man aged 18 to 30 in good health. Both conserved end residues are part of each CDR3. A D gene is named only where the DNA matches it firmly.

CDR3: CASSGDRGTIYF; D: TRBD1; V: TRBV7-2; length: 12
CDR3: CASSQVQGADYGYTF; D: TRBD1; V: TRBV4-1; length: 15
CDR3: CASSSGTSGYEQYF; D: TRBD2; V: TRBV9; length: 14
CDR3: CAISEIGLAGAASYEQYF; D: TRBD2; V: TRBV10-3; length: 18
CDR3: CASGLVQAENTEAFF; D: .; V: TRBV12-5; length: 15
CDR3: CAWTYPTGNTGELFF; D: .; V: TRBV30; length: 15
CDR3: CASSLVAAGDTGELFF; D: .; V: TRBV7-6; length: 16
CDR3: CASSLLWGNTEAFF; D: .; V: TRBV5-6; length: 14
CDR3: CASSGRLAGVQETQYF; D: TRBD2; V: TRBV5-1; length: 16
CDR3: CASSQEPGGAFNYGYTF; D: .; V: TRBV4-1; length: 17
CDR3: CASSSWTNTDTQYF; D: .; V: TRBV13; length: 14
CDR3: CASTGGRYEQYF; D: TRBD1; V: TRBV19; length: 12
CDR3: CASSLLARDGVNEKLFF; D: .; V: TRBV7-9; length: 17
CDR3: CASSVGGETQYF; D: .; V: TRBV9; length: 12
CDR3: CASSWGLAGGTGELFF; D: TRBD2; V: TRBV5-4; length: 16
CDR3: CATLGQPETQYF; D: .; V: TRBV2; length: 12
CDR3: CASSQVRREADTQYF; D: .; V: TRBV4-3; length: 15
CDR3: CASSRGAPPSYEQYF; D: .; V: TRBV4-1; length: 15
CDR3: CASSLGRGARTEAFF; D: .; V: TRBV27; length: 15
CDR3: CASSVPLTGGGYTF; D: TRBD1; V: TRBV6-1; length: 14
CDR3: CASSLGQGPPLHF; D: TRBD1; V: TRBV7-8; length: 13
CDR3: CASSIWLAGGYEQYF; D: TRBD2; V: TRBV19; length: 15
CDR3: CASSGAGANVLTF; D: .; V: TRBV9; length: 13
CDR3: CASSLEDRGYNQPQHF; D: TRBD1; V: TRBV5-5; length: 16
CDR3: CASSQEAPPLAEETQYF; D: TRBD2; V: TRBV4-1; length: 17
CDR3: CASSVHRGPTDTQYF; D: TRBD1; V: TRBV6-1; length: 15
CDR3: CASTGQGKPQETQYF; D: TRBD1; V: TRBV27; length: 15